These 31 T cell receptor beta chains were sequenced from one sample in a study of T cells in Graves' hyperthyroidism and ophthalmopathy. Amplification yielded TCR beta CDR3 regions, with RNA transcripts as the source. First-round RT-PCR with HTBI primers amplified the TCR CDR3 region. MiXCR, applied by TCRdb to the multiplex PCR reads, yields one record per CDR3 protein. The sample holds some 350,000 distinct CDR3 sequences, 13% to 15% seen once. The sample was blood. These receptors were taken from a woman aged 60-70 years with Graves' ophthalmopathy.

V usage is TRBV7-9 and J usage is TRBJ1-1; 7 nucleotides align to TRBD1. This CDR3 comprises 23 residues. After removal of 3 bases from V and 2 bases from J, the junction contained 30 bases not matched to a gene. Germline lookup yields CDR1 SEHNR and CDR2 FQNEAQ (reference sequence). DNA for the CDR3: TGTGCCAGCAGCTTTCCAAGGGGCCGACAGGGAACACTCTACCGGGAGGGCAACACTGAAGCTTTCTTT. Translation: CASSFPRGRQGTLYREGNTEAFF.

This clonotype was observed a few times. The chain links TRBV27 to TRBJ2-5, with D perhaps matching TRBD1 or TRBD2 (7 bases each). V lost 6 bases and J lost 7, with 12 bases in between. Germline V gives CDR1 MNHEY, CDR2 SMNVEV (reference sequence). The length of the CDR3 is 12 residues. The CDR3 nucleotides are TGTGCCAGCAGCCGCAGGGGGGGGACCCAGTACTTC. Its protein is CASSRRGGTQYF.

The V gene is TRBV7-9, the J gene TRBJ1-2; D is unresolved. This CDR3 is 14 amino acids long. Germline loops: CDR1 SEHNR, CDR2 FQNEAQ (reference sequence). The V gene lost 1 base and the J gene lost 2 bases, with 8 bases spanning the gap. The CDR3 loop is CASSLVEWNYGYTF. CDR3 nucleotides: TGTGCCAGCAGCTTAGTTGAGTGGAACTATGGCTACACCTTC.

This clonotype was counted many times. This chain connects TRBV28 to TRBJ2-5; 9 nucleotides match TRBD2. CDR1 and CDR2 from the germline V gene are MDHEN and SYDVKM. The length of the CDR3 is 17 residues. V was clipped by 2 bases and J by 4 bases; unmatched bases: 11. CDR3 in DNA: TGTGCCAGCAGTTTAAATGTGGGGCGGGAGGGCCGAGAGACCCAGTACTTC. Translating it yields CASSLNVGREGRETQYF. The variable domain in full, with the rest retrieved from reference TRBV28 and TRBJ2-5, is DVKVTQSSRYLVKRTGEKVFLECVQDMDHENMFWYRQDPGLGLRLIYFSYDVKMKEKGDIPEGYSVSREKKERFSLILESASTNQTSMYLCASSLNVGREGRETQYFGPGTRLLVL.

This clonotype has ten or more counts. This chain uses TRBV27 with TRBJ2-7; 8 nucleotides match TRBD2. The CDR3 covers 14 residues. The germline V gene encodes CDR1 MNHEY and CDR2 SMNVEV (reference sequence). The V segment lost 5 bases and the J segment 5 bases; nucleotides outside the gene matches: 8. CDR3 coding DNA: TGTGCCAGCAGTATCGGACTAGCATTTGACGAGCAGTACTTC. This encodes CASSIGLAFDEQYF.

A few counts support this clonotype. The chain has TRBV5-1 and TRBJ1-1; 10 bases align to TRBD1. V lost 4 bases and J lost 0; bases outside the gene matches: 6. The CDR3 is 16 residues long. Germline V CDR1 and CDR2: SGHRS, YFSETQ. This CDR3 is CASSKGGQGMNTEAFF. The CDR3 nucleotides are TGCGCCAGCAGCAAAGGGGGACAGGGGATGAACACTGAAGCTTTCTTT.

There are many counts of this clonotype. The chain links TRBV20-1 to TRBJ2-1, with a weak D call TRBD2 (6 bases). The CDR3 loop spans 15 amino acids. CDR1 is DFQATT and CDR2 is SNEGSKA in the germline V gene (reference sequence). Trimming removed 4 bases from V and 1 base from J, with 14 bases in between. As DNA, the CDR3 is TGCAGTGCTACCATGCCTGGACTATCCTACAATGAGCAGTTCTTC. As protein: CSATMPGLSYNEQFF.

This clonotype was counted between two and nine times. The chain is built from TRBV6-1 and TRBJ1-1, with D unclear. Looked up from germline, CDR1 is MNHNS and CDR2 is SASEGT. This CDR3 spans 15 amino acids. V was pared by 6 bases and J by 2 bases, with 16 bases between. The CDR3 bases are TGTGCCAGCAGCCCCGGGGAGGCAGCTAACACTGAAGCTTTCTTT. Protein: CASSPGEAANTEAFF.

The table lists this clonotype with a few counts. The CDR3 sequence: CASSMGPSGNEQFF. DNA of the CDR3: TGTGCCAGCAGTATGGGGCCTAGTGGCAATGAGCAGTTCTTC. The rearrangement links TRBV27 to TRBJ2-1; weak D call: TRBD1 (5 bases). CDR1 MNHEY and CDR2 SMNVEV come from the germline V gene (reference sequence). V shed 5 bases and J shed 6 bases, with 14 bases lying between them. The CDR3 loop spans 14 amino acids.

This clonotype was counted ten times or more. The chain employs TRBV11-2 and TRBJ2-7; D call uncertain. Germline loops: CDR1 SGHAT, CDR2 FQNNGV. V lost 10 bases and J 0 bases, leaving 13 bases between the germline ends. This CDR3 contains 13 residues. CDR3 in DNA: TGTGCCACTGCCCAGTCGGGCTCCTACGAGCAGTACTTC. Encoded protein: CATAQSGSYEQYF.

The chain recombines TRBV20-1 with TRBJ2-5; 9 nucleotides line up with TRBD2. Germline V CDR1 and CDR2: DFQATT, SNEGSKA (reference sequence). This CDR3 has 17 amino acids. Unmatched junction bases numbered 16, after V lost 4 bases and J lost 4 bases. The CDR3 DNA reads TGCAGTGCTACAACCAATAGCGGGAGTGGGCCGGGAGAGACCCAGTACTTC. Its protein product is CSATTNSGSGPGETQYF.

About this clonotype: A junction boundary mismatches the germline segment, possibly from a read error. This sequence joins TRBV20-1 and TRBJ2-1; maybe TRBD2 (5 bases). This CDR3 has 11 residues. Germline CDR1 is DFQATT and CDR2 is SNEGSKA (reference sequence). The CDR3 DNA is TGCAGTGCCACACCGACTAACTACCCTCTCTTC. Translating it yields CSATPTNYPLF.

Many counts were recorded for this clonotype. The chain is built from TRBV7-9 and TRBJ2-1; possibly TRBD2 for D (5 bases). The germline V gene has CDR1 SEHNR and CDR2 FQNEAQ (reference sequence). The CDR3 is 17 residues long. Trimming cost V 3 bases and J 0 bases, with 15 bases left between them. This CDR3 reads CASSFPPLGSSYNEQFF. The CDR3 DNA is TGTGCCAGCAGCTTTCCCCCCCTGGGGAGCTCCTACAATGAGCAGTTCTTC.

A single count supports this clonotype. The rearrangement links TRBV12-3 or TRBV12-4 to TRBJ2-1; TRBD1 is a possible D gene (6 bases). Trimming stripped 1 base from V and 5 bases from J, with 12 bases between. The CDR3 runs to 15 residues. Here the CDR3 reads CASSLDLGDNNEQFF. CDR3 nucleotides: TGTGCCAGCAGTTTAGATTTGGGGGACAACAATGAGCAGTTCTTC.

This clonotype was seen a handful of times. V usage is TRBV15 and J usage is TRBJ1-2; D remains ambiguous. V was trimmed by 5 bases and J by 4 bases, leaving 11 bases between them. The CDR3 spans 13 residues. Germline assignment: CDR1 LNHNV and CDR2 YYDKDF (reference sequence). The CDR3 DNA sequence: TGTGCCACCAGCCCGCGAGGATCCTATGGCTACACCTTC. Translated: CATSPRGSYGYTF.

This clonotype was recorded at least ten times. The chain combines TRBV12-3 or TRBV12-4 with TRBJ2-1; 9 nucleotides line up with TRBD1. The CDR3 consists of 14 residues. V lost 6 bases, J lost 4 bases, and 4 bases stayed unmatched. CDR3 sequence reads: CASSRDRDYNEQFF. The DNA for the CDR3 is TGTGCCAGCAGCAGGGACAGGGATTACAATGAGCAGTTCTTC.

The chain is built from TRBV27 and TRBJ2-7; the D gene is possibly TRBD1 (6 bases). Germline assignment: CDR1 MNHEY and CDR2 SMNVEV (reference sequence). V was cut by 3 bases and J by 3 bases, with 12 bases left in between. This CDR3 is 14 amino acids long. The CDR3 sequence is CASSFKDSGYEQYF. DNA of the CDR3: TGTGCCAGCAGTTTCAAGGACAGTGGCTACGAGCAGTACTTC.

This clonotype has only a few counts. The genes are TRBV4-2 and TRBJ1-2, with 11 bases identical to TRBD1. Germline lookup yields CDR1 LGHNA and CDR2 YNFKEQ. The CDR3 runs to 19 residues. The V segment lost 0 bases and the J segment 7 bases; nucleotides outside the gene matches: 16. The CDR3: CASSQDSEGTGGLRSGYTF. As DNA, the CDR3 is TGTGCCAGCAGCCAAGATAGTGAAGGGACAGGGGGGCTCCGTAGTGGCTACACCTTC.

Many counts were recorded for this clonotype. V usage is TRBV3-1 and J usage is TRBJ1-5; D gene uncertain. The V end lost 3 bases, the J end lost 2 bases, and 5 bases lay between the germline ends. The length of the CDR3 is 13 residues. The germline gives CDR1 LGHDT, CDR2 YNNKEL (reference sequence). The CDR3 region is CASSHSGNQPQHF. The CDR3 bases are TGTGCCAGCAGCCACTCAGGCAATCAGCCCCAGCATTTT.

This clonotype was seen a few times. The chain uses TRBV12-5 and TRBJ2-7; D might be TRBD1 (5 bases). This CDR3 has 13 residues. From germline, CDR1 is LGHNT and CDR2 FRNRAP. V was trimmed by 1 base and J by 6 bases, leaving 10 bases between them. The CDR3 nucleotides are TGTGCTAGTGGTTTGGAAACAGGTCGCGAGCAGTACTTC. This encodes CASGLETGREQYF.

This clonotype was seen ten or more times. The chain carries TRBV3-1 and TRBJ1-2, with no clear D. Trimming took off 5 bases at V and 7 bases at J, with 14 bases between the two ends. Germline V lookup: CDR1 LGHDT, CDR2 YNNKEL (reference sequence). The CDR3 has 13 amino acids. The CDR3 region is CASSTRVPGGYTF. CDR3 nucleotides: TGTGCCAGCAGCACCCGGGTTCCCGGTGGCTACACCTTC.

This clonotype was counted many times. CDR3 nucleotide sequence: TGTGCCAGCAGTGAAACCGGGACAGATAATTCACCCCTCCACTTT. This gives the protein CASSETGTDNSPLHF. The chain joins TRBV6-1 to TRBJ1-6; 7 nucleotides align to TRBD1. Germline values: CDR1 MNHNS, CDR2 SASEGT. With V trimmed by 2 bases and J by 5 bases, 3 bases remained unmatched. This CDR3 has 15 residues.

This clonotype was seen a handful of times. The gene calls are TRBV9 and TRBJ1-2, with D uncertain. The germline V gene has CDR1 SGDLS and CDR2 YYNGEE. This CDR3 is 13 amino acids long. V was cut by 4 bases and J by 5 bases, with 12 bases left in between. The CDR3 sequence: CASSLVDVYGYTF. CDR3 nucleotide sequence: TGTGCCAGCAGCCTAGTGGACGTTTATGGCTACACCTTC.

This clonotype was counted ten times or more. The chain combines TRBV28 with TRBJ2-1; possibly TRBD2 for D (6 bases). From germline, CDR1 is MDHEN and CDR2 SYDVKM. The CDR3 runs to 14 residues. The ends were cut back, 7 bases at V and 4 bases at J, with 14 bases in the middle. CDR3 sequence (DNA): TGTGCCAGCATTGCCGGGAGAGGGTACAATGAGCAGTTCTTC. Protein: CASIAGRGYNEQFF.

This clonotype was detected a few times. V is TRBV29-1 and J is TRBJ2-3, with D hard to call. Trimming removed 6 bases from V and 7 bases from J, with 11 bases in between. Looked up from germline, CDR1 is SQVTM and CDR2 is ANQGSEA. The CDR3 totals 11 residues. DNA of the CDR3: TGCAGCGTGGGAACTACTTATACGCAGTATTTT. This codes for CSVGTTYTQYF.

CDR3 nucleotides: TGTGCCAGCAGCTTTATCCCCCCACAGAAACAAGAGACCCAGTACTTC. The encoded protein is CASSFIPPQKQETQYF. The V and J genes are TRBV5-6 and TRBJ2-5, with no clear D. The CDR3 sequence is 16 residues long. Trimming took 2 bases from V and 2 from J, leaving 16 bases between them. Germline loops: CDR1 SGHDT, CDR2 YYEEEE.

Ten or more counts support this clonotype. CDR3 protein: CASSPDRVGNSPLHF. In DNA form, the CDR3 reads TGTGCCAGCAGTCCAGACAGGGTGGGAAATTCACCCCTCCACTTT. This rearrangement joins TRBV12-3 or TRBV12-4 to TRBJ1-6, with 7 bases matching TRBD1. The CDR3 has 15 amino acids. J was trimmed by 7 bases and V by 5 bases; bases with no gene match: 8.

The rearrangement joins TRBV6-1 to TRBJ2-7, with D possibly matching TRBD2 (6 bases). Germline V CDR1 and CDR2: MNHNS, SASEGT. V lost 5 bases and J 3 bases, leaving 14 bases between the germline ends. The CDR3 has 14 amino acids. The CDR3 sequence: CASSRDFRSYEQYF. Written as DNA, the CDR3 is TGTGCCAGCAGTCGGGACTTCCGAAGCTACGAGCAGTACTTC.

Only a few counts were recorded for this clonotype. V gene TRBV28 combines with J gene TRBJ2-1; D is undetermined. Germline V gene sequence: CDR1 MDHEN, CDR2 SYDVKM. Trimming left V 2 bases short and J 10 bases short, with 9 bases between. The CDR3 consists of 12 residues. CDR3 DNA sequence: TGTGCCAGCAGTTTACGGGTAGGCGAGCAGTTCTTC. Its protein product is CASSLRVGEQFF.

This chain joins TRBV19 and TRBJ2-1, with no clear D. The CDR3 totals 14 residues. Germline V gene sequence: CDR1 LNHDA, CDR2 SQIVND (reference sequence). V lost 3 bases and J lost 0, with 6 bases in between. The CDR3 DNA sequence: TGTGCCAGTAGTATTGTTAGCTCCTACAATGAGCAGTTCTTC. Protein sequence: CASSIVSSYNEQFF.

This clonotype has only a few counts. The chain couples TRBV7-9 to TRBJ2-1; possibly TRBD2 for D (6 bases). Trimming shortened V by 3 bases and J by 4 bases, and 13 bases separated the two germline ends. This CDR3 contains 15 residues. The germline CDR1 and CDR2 sequences are SEHNR and FQNEAQ (reference sequence). CDR3 nucleotides: TGTGCCAGCAGCTTCATTGGCGGGAAGTACAATGAGCAGTTCTTC. Amino acids: CASSFIGGKYNEQFF. The entire variable domain, with the rest obtained from reference TRBV7-9 and TRBJ2-1, is as follows: DTGVSQNPRHKITKRGQNVTFRCDPISEHNRLYWYRQTLGQGPEFLTYFQNEAQLEKSRLLSDRFSAERPKGSFSTLEIQRTEQGDSAMYLCASSFIGGKYNEQFFGPGTRLTVL.